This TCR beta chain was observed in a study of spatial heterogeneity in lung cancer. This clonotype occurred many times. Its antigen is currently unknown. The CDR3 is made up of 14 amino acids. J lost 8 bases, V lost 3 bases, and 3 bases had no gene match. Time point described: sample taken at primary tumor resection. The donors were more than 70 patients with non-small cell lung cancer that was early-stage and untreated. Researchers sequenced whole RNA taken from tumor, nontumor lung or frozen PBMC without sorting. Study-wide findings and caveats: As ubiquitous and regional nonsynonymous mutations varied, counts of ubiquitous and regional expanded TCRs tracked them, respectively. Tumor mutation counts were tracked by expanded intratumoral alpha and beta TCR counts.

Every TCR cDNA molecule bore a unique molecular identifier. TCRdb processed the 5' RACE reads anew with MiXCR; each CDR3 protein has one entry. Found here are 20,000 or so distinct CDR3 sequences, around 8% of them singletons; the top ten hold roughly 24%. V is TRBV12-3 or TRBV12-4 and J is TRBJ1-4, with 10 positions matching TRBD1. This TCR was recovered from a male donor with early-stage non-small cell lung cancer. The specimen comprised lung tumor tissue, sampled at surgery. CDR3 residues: CASSFRQGAEKLFF. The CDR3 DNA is TGTGCCAGCAGTTTCCGACAGGGGGCAGAAAAACTGTTTTTT.